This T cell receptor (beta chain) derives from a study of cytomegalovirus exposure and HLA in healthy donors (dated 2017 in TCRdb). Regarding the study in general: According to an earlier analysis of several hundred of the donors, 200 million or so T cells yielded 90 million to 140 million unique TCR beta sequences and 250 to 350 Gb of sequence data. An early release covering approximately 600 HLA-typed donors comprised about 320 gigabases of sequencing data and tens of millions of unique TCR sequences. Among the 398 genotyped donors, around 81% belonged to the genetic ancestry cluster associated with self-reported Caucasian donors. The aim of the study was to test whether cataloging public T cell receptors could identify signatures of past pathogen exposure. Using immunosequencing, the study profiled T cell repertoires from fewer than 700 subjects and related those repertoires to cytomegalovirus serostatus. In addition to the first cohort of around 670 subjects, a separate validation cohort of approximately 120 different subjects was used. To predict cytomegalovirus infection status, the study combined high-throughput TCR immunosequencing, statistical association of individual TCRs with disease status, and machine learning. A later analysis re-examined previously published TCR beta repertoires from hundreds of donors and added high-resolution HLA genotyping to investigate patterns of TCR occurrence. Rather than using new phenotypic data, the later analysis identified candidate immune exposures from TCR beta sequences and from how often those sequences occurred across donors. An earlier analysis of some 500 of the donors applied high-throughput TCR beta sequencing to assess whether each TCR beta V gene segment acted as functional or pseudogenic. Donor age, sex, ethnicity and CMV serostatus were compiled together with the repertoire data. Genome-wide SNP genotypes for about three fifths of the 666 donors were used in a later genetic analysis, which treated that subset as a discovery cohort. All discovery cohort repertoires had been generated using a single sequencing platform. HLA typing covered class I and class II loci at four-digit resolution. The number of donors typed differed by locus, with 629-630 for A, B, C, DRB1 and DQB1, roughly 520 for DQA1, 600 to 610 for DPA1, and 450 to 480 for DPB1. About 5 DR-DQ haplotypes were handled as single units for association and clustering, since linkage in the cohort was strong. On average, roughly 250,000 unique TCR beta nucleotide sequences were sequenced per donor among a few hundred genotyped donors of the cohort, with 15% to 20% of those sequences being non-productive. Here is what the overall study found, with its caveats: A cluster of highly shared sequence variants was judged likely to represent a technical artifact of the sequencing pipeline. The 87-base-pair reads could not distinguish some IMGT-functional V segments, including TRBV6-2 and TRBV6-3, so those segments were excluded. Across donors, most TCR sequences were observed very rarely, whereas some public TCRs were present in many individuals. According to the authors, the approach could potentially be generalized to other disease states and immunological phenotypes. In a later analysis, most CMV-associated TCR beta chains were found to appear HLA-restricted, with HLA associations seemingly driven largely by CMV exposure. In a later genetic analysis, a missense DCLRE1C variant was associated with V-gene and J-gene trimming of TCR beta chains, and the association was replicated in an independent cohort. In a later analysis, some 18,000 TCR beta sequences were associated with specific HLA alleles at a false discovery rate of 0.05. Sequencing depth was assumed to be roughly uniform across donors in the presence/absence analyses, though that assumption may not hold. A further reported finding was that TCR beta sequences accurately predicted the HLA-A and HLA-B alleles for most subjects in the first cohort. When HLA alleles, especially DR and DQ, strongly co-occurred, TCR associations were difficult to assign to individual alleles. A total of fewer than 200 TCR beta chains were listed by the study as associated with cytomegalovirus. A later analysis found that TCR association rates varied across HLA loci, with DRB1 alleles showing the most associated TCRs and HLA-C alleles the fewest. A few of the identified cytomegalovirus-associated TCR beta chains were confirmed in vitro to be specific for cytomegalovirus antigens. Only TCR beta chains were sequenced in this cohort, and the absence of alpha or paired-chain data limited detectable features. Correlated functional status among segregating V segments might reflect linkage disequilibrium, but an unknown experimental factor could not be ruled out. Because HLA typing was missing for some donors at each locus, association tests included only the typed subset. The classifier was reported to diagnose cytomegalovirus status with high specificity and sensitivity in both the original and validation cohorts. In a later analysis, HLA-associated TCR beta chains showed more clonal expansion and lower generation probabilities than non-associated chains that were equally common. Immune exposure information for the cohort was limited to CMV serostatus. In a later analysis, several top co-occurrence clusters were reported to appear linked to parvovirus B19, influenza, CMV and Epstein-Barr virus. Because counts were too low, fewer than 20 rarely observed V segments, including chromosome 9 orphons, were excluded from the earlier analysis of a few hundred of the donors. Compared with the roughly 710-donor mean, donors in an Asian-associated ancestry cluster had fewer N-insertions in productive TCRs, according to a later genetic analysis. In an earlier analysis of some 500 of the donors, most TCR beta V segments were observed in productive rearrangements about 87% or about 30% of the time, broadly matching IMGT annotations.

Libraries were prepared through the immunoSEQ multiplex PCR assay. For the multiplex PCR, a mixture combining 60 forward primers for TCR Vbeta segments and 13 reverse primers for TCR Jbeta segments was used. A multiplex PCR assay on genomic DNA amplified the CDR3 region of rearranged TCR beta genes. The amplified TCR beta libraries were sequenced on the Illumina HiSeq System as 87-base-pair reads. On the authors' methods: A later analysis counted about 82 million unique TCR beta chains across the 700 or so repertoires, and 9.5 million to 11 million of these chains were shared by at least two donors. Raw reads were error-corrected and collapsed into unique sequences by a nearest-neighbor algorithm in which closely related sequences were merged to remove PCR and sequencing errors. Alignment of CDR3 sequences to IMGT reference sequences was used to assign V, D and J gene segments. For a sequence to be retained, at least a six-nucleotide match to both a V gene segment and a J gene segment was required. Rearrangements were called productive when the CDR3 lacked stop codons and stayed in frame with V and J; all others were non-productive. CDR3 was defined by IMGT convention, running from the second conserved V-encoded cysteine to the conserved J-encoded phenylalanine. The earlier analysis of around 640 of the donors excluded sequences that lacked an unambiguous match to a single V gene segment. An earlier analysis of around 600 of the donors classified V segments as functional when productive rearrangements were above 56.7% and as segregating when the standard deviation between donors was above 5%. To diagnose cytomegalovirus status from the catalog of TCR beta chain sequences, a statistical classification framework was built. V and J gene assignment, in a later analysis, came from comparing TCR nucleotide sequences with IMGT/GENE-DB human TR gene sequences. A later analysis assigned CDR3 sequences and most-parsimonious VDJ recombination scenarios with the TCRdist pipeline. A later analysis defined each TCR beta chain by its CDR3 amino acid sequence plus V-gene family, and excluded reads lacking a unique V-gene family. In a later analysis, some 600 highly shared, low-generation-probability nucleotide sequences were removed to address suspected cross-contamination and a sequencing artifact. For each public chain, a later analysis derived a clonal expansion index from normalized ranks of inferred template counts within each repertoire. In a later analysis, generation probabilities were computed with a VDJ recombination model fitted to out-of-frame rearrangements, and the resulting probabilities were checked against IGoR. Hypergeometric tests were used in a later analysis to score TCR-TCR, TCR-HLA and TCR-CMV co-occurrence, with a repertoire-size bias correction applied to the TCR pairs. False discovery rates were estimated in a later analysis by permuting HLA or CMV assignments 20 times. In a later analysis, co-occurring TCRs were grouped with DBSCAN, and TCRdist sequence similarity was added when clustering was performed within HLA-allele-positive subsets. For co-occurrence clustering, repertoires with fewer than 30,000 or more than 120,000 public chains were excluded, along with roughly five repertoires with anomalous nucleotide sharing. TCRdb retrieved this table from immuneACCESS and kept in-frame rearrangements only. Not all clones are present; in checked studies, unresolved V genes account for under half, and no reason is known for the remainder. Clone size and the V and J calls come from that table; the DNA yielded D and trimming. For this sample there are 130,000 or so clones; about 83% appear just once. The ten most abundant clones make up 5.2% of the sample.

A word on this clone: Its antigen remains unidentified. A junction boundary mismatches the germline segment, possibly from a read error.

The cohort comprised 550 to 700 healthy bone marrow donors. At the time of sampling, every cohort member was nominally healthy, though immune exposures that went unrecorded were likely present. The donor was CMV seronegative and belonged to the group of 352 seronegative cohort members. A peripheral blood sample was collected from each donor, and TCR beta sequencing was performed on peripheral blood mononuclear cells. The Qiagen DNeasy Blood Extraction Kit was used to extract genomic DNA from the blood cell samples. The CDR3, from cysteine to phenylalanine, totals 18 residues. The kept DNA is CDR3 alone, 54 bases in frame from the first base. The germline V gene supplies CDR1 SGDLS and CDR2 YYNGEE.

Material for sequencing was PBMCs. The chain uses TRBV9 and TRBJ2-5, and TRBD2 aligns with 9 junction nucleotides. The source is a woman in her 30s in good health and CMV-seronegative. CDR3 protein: CASNVGLGASGEQETQYF. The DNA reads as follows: TGTGCCAGCAACGTAGGTTTAGGGGCTAGCGGGGAGCAAGAGACCCAGTACTTC.